These T cell receptor beta chains were read from a single sample in a study of CD8+ T cells in alopecia areata. Assay used: immunoSEQ multiplex PCR; TCRdb lists only in-frame clones, some missing. The table has approximately 12,000 clones, approximately 55% seen once. The material sequenced was skin. The source is a human donor with alopecia areata. The conserved cysteine and the conserved F or W are not part of the CDR3 here.

>TRBV7-2
ASSLGVMGTEAF
>TRBV2
ASRDLVGDRFLDTQY
>TRBV7-9
ASSFQFPRENQETQY
>TRBV9
ASSAQGGNEQF
>TRBV11-3
ASSFEREFYNEQF
>TRBV18
ASSPPSQARNEQF
>TRBV7-8
ASSSLAAYNEQF
>TRBV27
ASSFRPSGTDTQY
>TRBV14
ASSQEKETQY
>TRBV28
ASSRLAGRSSYEQY
>TRBV4-1
ASSEGLLGYT
>TRBV10-3
AISESIVGVGNEQY
>TRBV29-1
SGQAKSSYT
>TRBV14
ATRATDRGVGEQY
>TRBV11-2
ASSIQGNTEAF
>TRBV2
ASSVTGTNTEAF
>TRBV10-3
AISAYEPPTDTQY
>TRBV4-3
ASSQRPRTSNEQF
>TRBV7-6
ASSSTTSGTDTQY
>TRBV5-1
ASSLVETQY